This T cell receptor (beta chain) appears in the sequencing data of a study of T-cell memory formation after mild COVID-19. In this sample, this clonotype turned up a few times. TCRdb re-called the 5' RACE reads with MiXCR, one entry per CDR3 protein. This table has a few hundred thousand distinct CDR3 sequences, about a sixth appearing once. This CDR3 contains 16 residues. Germline CDR1 MGHRA, CDR2 YSYEKL. The ends lost 2 bases at V and 1 base at J; junction bases unmatched: 7. Material for sequencing was PBMCs or a T cell subset sorted from them (not recorded which). This chain links TRBV4-1 with TRBJ1-1; 7 bases are shared with TRBD1. The receptor was derived from a man younger than 35 who had mild COVID-19 (a few samples of this study predate the infection). Cell type and time point are not known. CDR3 coding DNA: TGCGCCAGCAGCCAACCTGAGGGACAGCCGAACACTGAAGCTTTCTTT. It yields the protein CASSQPEGQPNTEAFF.